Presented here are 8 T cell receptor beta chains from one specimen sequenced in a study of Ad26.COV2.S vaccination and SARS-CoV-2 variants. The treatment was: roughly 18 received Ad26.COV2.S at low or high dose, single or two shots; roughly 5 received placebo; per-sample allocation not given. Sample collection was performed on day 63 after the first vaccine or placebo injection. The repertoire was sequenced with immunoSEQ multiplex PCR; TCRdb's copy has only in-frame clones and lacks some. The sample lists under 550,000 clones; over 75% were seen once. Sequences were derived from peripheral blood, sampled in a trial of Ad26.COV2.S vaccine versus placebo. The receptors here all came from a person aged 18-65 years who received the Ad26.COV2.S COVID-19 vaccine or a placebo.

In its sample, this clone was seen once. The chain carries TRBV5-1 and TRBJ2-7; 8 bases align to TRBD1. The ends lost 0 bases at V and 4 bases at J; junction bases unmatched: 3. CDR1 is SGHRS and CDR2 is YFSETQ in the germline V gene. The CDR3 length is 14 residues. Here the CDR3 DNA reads TGCGCCAGCAGCTTGGCGGACAGGGAGTACGAGCAGTACTTC. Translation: CASSLADREYEQYF.

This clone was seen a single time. The DNA of the CDR3 is TGTGCCAGCAGTTTTCGCACCGGGGAGCTGTTTTTT. Translation gives CASSFRTGELFF. The V and J genes are TRBV12-3 or TRBV12-4 and TRBJ2-2; D remains ambiguous. V lost 3 bases and J lost 4, with 3 bases in between. This CDR3 is 12 amino acids long.

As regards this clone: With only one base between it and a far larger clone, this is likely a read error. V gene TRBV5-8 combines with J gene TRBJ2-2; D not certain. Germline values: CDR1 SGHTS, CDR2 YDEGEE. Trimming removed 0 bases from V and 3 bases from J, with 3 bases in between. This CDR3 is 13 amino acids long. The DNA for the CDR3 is TGTGCCAGCAGCTTGGGGGACACCGGGGAGCTGTTTTTT. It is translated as CASSLGDTGELFF.

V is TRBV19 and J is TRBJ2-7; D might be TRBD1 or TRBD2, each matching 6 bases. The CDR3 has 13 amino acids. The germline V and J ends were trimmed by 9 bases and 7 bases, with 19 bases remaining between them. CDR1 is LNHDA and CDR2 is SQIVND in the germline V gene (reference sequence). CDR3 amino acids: CASSRRGLGEQYF. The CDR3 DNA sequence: TGTGCCAGCAGCCGGAGGGGGTTGGGGGAGCAGTACTTC.

CDR3: CASSGRDRLAYEQYF. The CDR3 bases are TGTGCCAGCAGCGGGCGGGACAGGCTAGCCTACGAGCAGTACTTC. The chain joins TRBV3-1 (or the pseudogene TRBV3-2) to TRBJ2-7; 8 nucleotides match TRBD1. Germline CDR1 and CDR2: LGHDT and YNNKEL (reference sequence). Losses at the gene ends were 5 bases for V and 2 bases for J; bases not matched to a gene: 8. The CDR3 is 15 residues long.

The CDR3 here is CASSLAYDRVMSANTQYF. For the CDR3, the DNA is TGCGCCAGCAGCTTGGCATACGACAGGGTAATGTCTGCGAATACGCAGTATTTT. The chain combines TRBV5-1 with TRBJ2-3, with 7 bases lining up with TRBD1. The CDR3 runs to 18 residues. Trimming cost V 0 bases and J 7 bases; bases outside gene matches: 17. Germline assignment: CDR1 SGHRS and CDR2 YFSETQ.

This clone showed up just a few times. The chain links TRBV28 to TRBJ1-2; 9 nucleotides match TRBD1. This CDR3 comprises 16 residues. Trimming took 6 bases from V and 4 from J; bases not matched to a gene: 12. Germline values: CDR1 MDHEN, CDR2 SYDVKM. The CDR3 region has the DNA TGTGCCAGCAGCTCACCCGGGGGACAGGGCGGCTATGGCTACACCTTC. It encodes CASSSPGGQGGYGYTF.

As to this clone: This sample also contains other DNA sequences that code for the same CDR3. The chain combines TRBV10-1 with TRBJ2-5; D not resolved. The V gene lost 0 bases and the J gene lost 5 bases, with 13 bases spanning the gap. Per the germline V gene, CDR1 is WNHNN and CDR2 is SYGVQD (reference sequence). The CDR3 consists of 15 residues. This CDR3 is CASSESPPGRETQYF. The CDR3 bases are TGCGCCAGCAGTGAGTCCCCACCAGGCCGGGAGACCCAGTACTTC.